The 17 T cell receptor beta chains below were found in one sample sequenced in a study of T-cell memory formation after mild COVID-19 (dated by TCRdb to the early 2020s). Library construction relied on 5' RACE. Sequenced using an Illumina NovaSeq 6000. TCRdb trimmed the raw reads at Q25, called clones with MiXCR and kept productive beta chains. Identical CDR3 proteins give one entry, which carries the most common genes and DNA. The sample table shows just under 150,000 distinct CDR3 sequences, and roughly a fifth are seen once. The ten largest clones capture over 2% of the sample. The sample consisted of PBMCs or a T cell subset sorted from them (not recorded which). These receptors all come from an adult woman who had mild COVID-19 (a few samples of this study predate the infection). The sample titles of this study are shuffled in the database, so cell type and time point are left out; the donor was told from shared clones.

This clonotype was found a few times. This chain links TRBV7-9 with TRBJ2-2; 7 nucleotides match TRBD2. This CDR3 contains 14 residues. Germline V gene lookup returns CDR1 SEHNR and CDR2 FQNEAQ (reference sequence). Trimming removed 5 bases from V and 4 bases from J; junction bases left unmatched: 4. The CDR3 loop is CASSTGGGTGELFF. The CDR3 DNA reads TGTGCCAGCAGCACTGGCGGGGGCACCGGGGAGCTGTTTTTT.

There are a few counts of this clonotype. The chain has TRBV12-3 or TRBV12-4 and TRBJ1-5; possible D gene TRBD1, 5 bases. The ends were cut back, 3 bases at V and 1 base at J, with 10 bases in the middle. This CDR3 has 15 residues. CDR3 loop: CASSLARVSNQPQHF. The CDR3, as DNA: TGTGCCAGCAGTTTGGCCAGGGTCAGCAATCAGCCCCAGCATTTT.

This clonotype has a handful of counts. V gene TRBV14 combines with J gene TRBJ2-2, with D possibly being TRBD2 (6 bases). Between the trimmed V and J ends, which lost 0 bases and 0 bases, there was a span of 8 bases. The CDR3 is made up of 16 amino acids. Germline V gives CDR1 SGHDN, CDR2 FVKESK. Here the CDR3 reads CASSQEGGPNTGELFF. DNA of the CDR3: TGTGCCAGCAGCCAAGAGGGGGGACCGAACACCGGGGAGCTGTTTTTT.

The rearrangement links TRBV5-1 to TRBJ2-5; D tentatively reads TRBD1 or TRBD2 (6 bases each). The germline V and J ends were trimmed by 1 base and 5 bases, with 12 bases remaining between them. There are 14 residues in the CDR3. The germline V gene encodes CDR1 SGHRS and CDR2 YFSETQ. The CDR3 reads CASSLNGGPETQYF. The CDR3 DNA reads as TGCGCCAGCAGCTTGAACGGGGGCCCGGAGACCCAGTACTTC. Together with reference TRBV5-1 and TRBJ2-5, the CDR3 gives the full variable domain: KAGVTQTPRYLIKTRGQQVTLSCSPISGHRSVSWYQQTPGQGLQFLFEYFSETQRNKGNFPGRFSGRQFSNSRSEMNVSTLELGDSALYLCASSLNGGPETQYFGPGTRLLVL.

The chain carries TRBV3-1 and TRBJ2-3, with 8 positions matching TRBD2. The CDR3 extends over 16 amino acids. The germline V gene has CDR1 LGHDT and CDR2 YNNKEL (reference sequence). The V and J ends lost 1 base and 1 base, in that order; junction bases with no gene match: 4. The CDR3 reads CASSQVSGLGTDTQYF. CDR3 in DNA: TGTGCCAGCAGCCAAGTATCGGGACTAGGCACAGATACGCAGTATTTT.

This clonotype has more than one count but fewer than ten. CDR3 coding DNA: TGTGCCAGCAGTTATGGGCGGATGAACTATGGCTACACCTTC. This encodes CASSYGRMNYGYTF. The chain recombines TRBV6-5 with TRBJ1-2; D unclear. This CDR3 comprises 14 residues. V was shortened by 3 bases and J by 2 bases, with 10 bases between the two germline ends. Germline values: CDR1 MNHEY, CDR2 SVGAGI.

This clonotype occurred a few times. The chain uses TRBV7-9 and TRBJ1-4; D may be TRBD1 (6 bases). The germline V and J ends were trimmed by 5 bases and 7 bases, with 17 bases remaining between them. The V gene's germline CDR1 is SEHNR and CDR2 FQNEAQ (reference sequence). CDR3 size: 15 residues. CDR3 protein: CASSQPGGRSEKLFF. CDR3 nucleotide sequence: TGTGCCAGCAGCCAGCCCGGGGGCCGGAGTGAAAAACTGTTTTTT.

This chain uses TRBV7-2 with TRBJ2-1, with 10 bases lining up with TRBD2. CDR1 and CDR2 from the germline V gene are SGHTA and FQGNSA. V dropped 6 bases and J dropped 7; count of bases not matched to a gene: 9. The CDR3 is 15 amino acids. CDR3 amino acids: CASSRSGRLANEQFF. CDR3 DNA sequence: TGTGCCAGCAGTCGTAGCGGGAGGCTCGCTAATGAGCAGTTCTTC.

This clonotype has more than one count but fewer than ten. The CDR3: CASMNWGNNEQFF. CDR3 coding DNA: TGTGCCAGCATGAATTGGGGAAACAATGAGCAGTTCTTC. The chain combines TRBV6-9 with TRBJ2-1; D not resolved. V lost 7 bases, J lost 5 bases, and 12 bases lay in between. Germline V lookup: CDR1 MNHGY, CDR2 SVAAGI. The CDR3 contains 13 residues.

V and J are TRBV12-3 or TRBV12-4 and TRBJ1-2; perhaps TRBD1 as D (6 bases). The V end was cut by 1 base, the J end by 4 bases, with 16 bases between. The CDR3 has 16 amino acids. CDR3 DNA: TGTGCCAGCAGTTTAGGTGGGGGGCCCAGGGGCTATGGCTACACCTTC. Amino acid sequence: CASSLGGGPRGYGYTF.

This clonotype was counted between two and nine times. The chain recombines TRBV12-3 or TRBV12-4 with TRBJ2-1; no reliable D call. This CDR3 has 14 residues. V was trimmed by 2 bases and J by 7 bases, leaving 12 bases between them. CDR3 amino acids: CASSLTLRENEQFF. CDR3 DNA sequence: TGTGCCAGCAGTTTAACCCTCCGAGAGAATGAGCAGTTCTTC.

This rearrangement joins TRBV2 to TRBJ2-1, with D maybe TRBD2 (6 bases). Deletions cut 0 bases from V and 0 bases from J, with 9 bases between. The CDR3 covers 16 residues. CDR1 and CDR2 (germline): SNHLY, FYNNEI. CDR3 protein: CASSEASGSSYNEQFF. The CDR3 nucleotides read TGTGCCAGCAGTGAAGCTAGCGGAAGCTCCTACAATGAGCAGTTCTTC.

The rearrangement joins TRBV30 to TRBJ2-5; TRBD2 agrees at 9 bases. The CDR3 has 15 amino acids. The germline gives CDR1 GTSNPN, CDR2 SVGIG (reference sequence). Trimming removed 2 bases from V and 2 bases from J; junction bases left unmatched: 6. The CDR3 DNA reads TGTGCCTGGAGTCTGGGTAGCGGGGGTCAAGAGACCCAGTACTTC. Translated: CAWSLGSGGQETQYF.

V and J are TRBV6-5 and TRBJ2-1, with D perhaps being TRBD1 or TRBD2 (5 bases each). Trimming took 6 bases from V and 10 from J, leaving 13 bases between them. This CDR3 has 12 amino acids. CDR1 MNHEY and CDR2 SVGAGI come from the germline V gene. The CDR3 nucleotides are TGTGCCAGCAGAGGACGGGGCCGGGAGCAGTTCTTC. As protein: CASRGRGREQFF.

J is TRBJ1-5 and V is TRBV18, with D uncertain. CDR1 and CDR2 (germline): KGHSH, LQKENI. Trimming cost V 3 bases and J 0 bases, with 9 bases left between them. This CDR3 is built from 15 residues. The CDR3 is CASSPSTASNQPQHF. In DNA form, the CDR3 reads TGTGCCAGCTCACCCTCAACAGCTAGCAATCAGCCCCAGCATTTT.

This clonotype showed up just a few times. This chain uses TRBV7-9 with TRBJ2-1; D call uncertain. This CDR3 contains 14 residues. From germline, CDR1 is SEHNR and CDR2 FQNEAQ (reference sequence). V lost 5 bases and J 0 bases, leaving 8 bases between the germline ends. CDR3 coding DNA: TGTGCCAGCAGCCCCGGCAGCTCCTACAATGAGCAGTTCTTC. This encodes CASSPGSSYNEQFF.

Turning to this clonotype: Since no conserved phenylalanine or tryptophan closes the CDR3, a read error is the likely cause. Because the CDR3's place on the DNA is in doubt, the DNA is left out and the CDR3 is given as listed by TCRdb. The genes are TRBV2 and TRBJ2-5; TRBD2, the D gene given by the table, was not confirmed from the DNA. Germline V gene data show CDR1 as SNHLY and CDR2 as FYNNEI. The CDR3 adds up to 15 amino acids, both ends counted. This chain's CDR3 is CASSTDLRTSGTLAG.